This is a list of T cell receptor beta chains from one sample in a study of blood T cell repertoires in COVID-19. Using immunoSEQ multiplex PCR, the repertoire was profiled, and TCRdb retains in-frame clones only, with some absent. The profile shows about 160,000 clones, more than 75% of them singletons. Sequencing used peripheral blood. These receptors were collected from a man aged 35-49 years with acute or convalescent COVID-19. Each CDR3 is given with its conserved first and last residue. D genes are given only for firm matches. The size field is filled for only some rows; it gives once, few, many or a size class.

V: TRBV18; J: TRBJ2-3; D: TRBD2; size: .; CDR3: CASSPRTGGGTDTQYF; DNA: TGTGCCAGCTCACCAAGGACGGGGGGTGGAACAGATACGCAGTATTTT
V: TRBV10-3; J: TRBJ2-7; D: .; size: .; CDR3: CAISSRGRADEQYF; DNA: TGTGCCATCAGCTCCAGGGGCCGGGCGGACGAGCAGTACTTC
V: TRBV9; J: TRBJ2-1; D: TRBD2; size: once; CDR3: CASSVSLAGSQPDEQFF; DNA: TGTGCCAGCAGCGTTTCGCTAGCGGGGTCACAACCCGATGAGCAGTTCTTC
V: TRBV24-1; J: TRBJ1-1; D: TRBD1; size: .; CDR3: CATSTRTGETEAFF; DNA: TGTGCCACCAGTACCAGGACAGGGGAAACTGAAGCTTTCTTT
V: TRBV12-3/TRBV12-4; J: TRBJ2-5; D: .; size: .; CDR3: CASSQQETQYF; DNA: TGTGCCAGCAGTCAGCAAGAGACCCAGTACTTC
V: TRBV14; J: TRBJ1-1; D: .; size: few; CDR3: CASSQVYQVNTEAFF; DNA: TGTGCCAGCAGCCAAGTATACCAGGTGAACACTGAAGCTTTCTTT
V: TRBV5-1; J: TRBJ1-2; D: .; size: .; CDR3: CASSLDRSSNYGYTF; DNA: TGCGCCAGCAGCTTGGACAGGTCTTCCAACTATGGCTACACCTTC
V: TRBV29-1; J: TRBJ1-2; D: TRBD1; size: .; CDR3: CSVDIRAGGNYGYTF; DNA: TGCAGCGTTGATATTCGCGCAGGGGGCAACTATGGCTACACCTTC
V: TRBV5-6; J: TRBJ1-6; D: .; size: few; CDR3: CASSLLTSSYNSPLHF; DNA: TGTGCCAGCAGCTTGCTTACAAGCTCCTATAATTCACCCCTCCACTTT
V: TRBV7-9; J: TRBJ1-2; D: TRBD1; size: .; CDR3: CASSSRGIGYTF; DNA: TGTGCCAGCAGTAGCAGGGGGATCGGCTACACCTTC
V: TRBV30; J: TRBJ2-1; D: .; size: .; CDR3: CAWSVKGLSYNEQFF; DNA: TGTGCCTGGAGTGTAAAGGGGCTCTCCTACAATGAGCAGTTCTTC
V: TRBV19; J: TRBJ2-2; D: .; size: .; CDR3: CASSTGSHTNTGELFF; DNA: TGTGCCAGTAGTACCGGGTCTCACACTAACACCGGGGAGCTGTTTTTT
V: TRBV3-1/TRBV3-2; J: TRBJ2-7; D: TRBD2; size: few; CDR3: CASSQGSGAGIIYEQYF; DNA: TGTGCCAGCAGCCAGGGTTCGGGAGCGGGGATCATCTACGAGCAGTACTTC
V: TRBV10-2; J: TRBJ1-5; D: .; size: few; CDR3: CASRSGNQPQHF; DNA: TGCGCCAGCCGGTCAGGGAACCAGCCCCAGCATTTT
V: TRBV12-3/TRBV12-4; J: TRBJ1-2; D: TRBD1; size: .; CDR3: CASSQDRVTF; DNA: TGTGCCAGCAGCCAGGACAGGGTCACCTTC
V: TRBV11-2; J: TRBJ1-3; D: .; size: .; CDR3: CASSYQIAGNTIYF; DNA: TGTGCCAGCAGCTATCAAATTGCTGGAAACACCATATATTTT